These 8 T cell receptor beta chains originate from one sample sequenced in a study of OX40 agonist ivuxolimab in advanced cancers. The repertoire was sequenced with immunoSEQ multiplex PCR; TCRdb's copy has only in-frame clones and lacks some. The repertoire holds 75,000 to 90,000 clones, with approximately 84% as singletons. The material sequenced was CD4+ or CD8+ T cells sorted from blood, taken in a trial of the OX40 agonist ivuxolimab. These receptor sequences come from an adult with an advanced solid tumor such as melanoma, head and neck, liver or kidney cancer.

This chain connects TRBV30 to TRBJ1-5, with 11 positions matching TRBD1. CDR1 and CDR2 from the germline V gene are GTSNPN and SVGIG (reference sequence). The V segment lost 2 bases and the J segment 5 bases; nucleotides outside the gene matches: 8. The CDR3 runs 16 residues. CDR3 protein: CAWSKGTGGPDQPQHF. CDR3 in DNA: TGTGCCTGGAGTAAGGGGACAGGGGGGCCCGATCAGCCCCAGCATTTT.

This chain uses TRBV5-1 with TRBJ1-2; no definite D call. The CDR3 loop spans 13 amino acids. The V gene's germline CDR1 is SGHRS and CDR2 YFSETQ. The V gene lost 3 bases and the J gene lost 4 bases, with 10 bases spanning the gap. The chain's CDR3 is CASSSDTSYGYTF. Here the CDR3 DNA reads TGCGCCAGCAGCTCCGACACGTCCTATGGCTACACCTTC.

With respect to this clone: Other DNA sequences in this specimen translate into the identical CDR3. V gene TRBV27 combines with J gene TRBJ1-1, with D possibly being TRBD1 (6 bases). There are 16 residues in the CDR3. The V end was cut by 0 bases, the J end by 5 bases, with 16 bases between. Germline assignment: CDR1 MNHEY and CDR2 SMNVEV (reference sequence). The CDR3 bases are TGTGCCAGCAGTTTATCGGGGCAGGGGAGGTCTACTGAAGCTTTCTTT. It encodes CASSLSGQGRSTEAFF.

J is TRBJ1-2 and V is TRBV6-5, with 7 bases identical to TRBD1. Per the germline V gene, CDR1 is MNHEY and CDR2 is SVGAGI. The junction had 6 bases not matched to a gene; V was cut back by 0 bases and J by 5 bases. The CDR3 length is 15 residues. The CDR3 loop is CASSYSLQGKYGYTF. For the CDR3, the DNA is TGTGCCAGCAGTTACTCGTTACAGGGGAAGTATGGCTACACCTTC.

The V and J genes are TRBV5-8 and TRBJ1-1, with unresolved D. V was trimmed by 4 bases and J by 7 bases, leaving 11 bases between them. CDR3 length: 12 residues. CDR1 SGHTS and CDR2 YDEGEE come from the germline V gene. The chain's CDR3 is CASSPLRSEAFF. The CDR3 DNA reads TGTGCCAGCAGCCCCCTGAGGAGTGAAGCTTTCTTT.

This clone showed up just a few times. This chain links TRBV4-1 with TRBJ2-7, with TRBD2 identical over 8 bases. Germline assignment: CDR1 MGHRA and CDR2 YSYEKL. This CDR3 has 15 residues. V dropped 3 bases and J dropped 1; count of bases not matched to a gene: 5. CDR3 coding DNA: TGCGCCAGCAGCCAGATTAGCGGGGCGTCCTACGAGCAGTACTTC. Its translation is CASSQISGASYEQYF.

The rearrangement uses TRBV5-1 and TRBJ2-1; TRBD2 might be the D (7 bases). V lost 5 bases and J lost 2, with 14 bases in between. The CDR3 contains 15 residues. Germline CDR1 is SGHRS and CDR2 is YFSETQ. The CDR3, as DNA: TGCGCCAGCAGACCCACGGGGGGCCCCTACAATGAGCAGTTCTTC. The encoded protein is CASRPTGGPYNEQFF.

V gene TRBV7-9 combines with J gene TRBJ2-5; D possibly corresponds to TRBD1 (5 bases). Trimming left V 2 bases short and J 4 bases short, with 11 bases between. CDR1 is SEHNR, CDR2 FQNEAQ, per germline (reference sequence). This CDR3 spans 14 amino acids. This CDR3 reads CASSLRGGGETQYF. CDR3 sequence (DNA): TGTGCCAGCAGCTTAAGGGGCGGTGGAGAGACCCAGTACTTC. Together with reference TRBV7-9 and TRBJ2-5, the CDR3 gives the full variable domain: DTGVSQNPRHKITKRGQNVTFRCDPISEHNRLYWYRQTLGQGPEFLTYFQNEAQLEKSRLLSDRFSAERPKGSFSTLEIQRTEQGDSAMYLCASSLRGGGETQYFGPGTRLLVL.